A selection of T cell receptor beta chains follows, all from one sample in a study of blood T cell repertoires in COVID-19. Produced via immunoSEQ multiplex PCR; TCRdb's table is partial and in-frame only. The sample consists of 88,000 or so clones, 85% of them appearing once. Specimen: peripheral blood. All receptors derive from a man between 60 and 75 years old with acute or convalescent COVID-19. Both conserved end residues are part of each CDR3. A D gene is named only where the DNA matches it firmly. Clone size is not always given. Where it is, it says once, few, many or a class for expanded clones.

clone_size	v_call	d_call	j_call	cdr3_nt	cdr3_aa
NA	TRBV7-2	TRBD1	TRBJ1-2	TGTGCCAGCAGCTTTCGGCAGGGGGCTGCCTATGGCTACACCTTC	CASSFRQGAAYGYTF
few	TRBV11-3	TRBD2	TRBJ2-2	TGTGCCAGCAGCTTAGAAGGGCTAGCGGGATCCGGGGAGCTGTTTTTT	CASSLEGLAGSGELFF
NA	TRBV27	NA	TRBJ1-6	TGTGCCAGCAGCCACAGGAAAAATAATTCACCCCTCCACTTT	CASSHRKNNSPLHF
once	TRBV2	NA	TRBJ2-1	TGTGCCAGCAGTGTTACACGACAGAACAATGAGCAGTTCTTC	CASSVTRQNNEQFF
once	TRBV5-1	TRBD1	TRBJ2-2	TGCGCCAGCAGCTTGAGAAGGGACAGGGCAAACACCGGGGAGCTGTTTTTT	CASSLRRDRANTGELFF
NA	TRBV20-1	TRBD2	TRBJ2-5	TGCAAGGGACTAGCGGGGGAGACCCAGTACTTC	CKGLAGETQYF
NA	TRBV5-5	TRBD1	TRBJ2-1	TGTGCCAGCAGCACCCGACAGGGTGGCACTGAGCAGTTCTTC	CASSTRQGGTEQFF
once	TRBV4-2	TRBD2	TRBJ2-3	TGTGCCAGCAGCCTCCTCGCGACTAGCGGGGGGGCGGATACGCAGTATTTT	CASSLLATSGGADTQYF
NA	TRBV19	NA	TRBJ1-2	TGTGCCAGTAGCTCTCCGCAATTTCAGGGCTACACCTTC	CASSSPQFQGYTF
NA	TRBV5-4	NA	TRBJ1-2	TGTGCCAGCAGTCACTACCCCTCAACCAACTATGGCTACACCTTC	CASSHYPSTNYGYTF
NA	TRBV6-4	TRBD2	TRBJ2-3	TGTGCCAGCAATAGAGCGGGGGTACCAGATACGCAGTATTTT	CASNRAGVPDTQYF
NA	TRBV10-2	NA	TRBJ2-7	TGCGCCAGCAGTGAGTCGTACCAGACCGGGGCCTACGAGCAGTACTTC	CASSESYQTGAYEQYF
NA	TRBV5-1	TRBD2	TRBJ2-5	TGCGCCAGCAGCTTGGGGGGACTAGCGGGTCCCCAAGAGACCCAGTACTTC	CASSLGGLAGPQETQYF
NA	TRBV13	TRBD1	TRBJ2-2	TGTGCCAGCAGCCGAAAAGGGACAGGGGCCGGGGAGCTGTTTTTT	CASSRKGTGAGELFF
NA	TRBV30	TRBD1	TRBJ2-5	TGTGCCTGGTCCCCAGGGGGCAGGTTGTGGGAGACCCAGTACTTC	CAWSPGGRLWETQYF
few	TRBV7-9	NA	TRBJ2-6	TGTGCCAGCAGCTTACGTATGAGAGGGGCCAACGTCCTGACTTTC	CASSLRMRGANVLTF
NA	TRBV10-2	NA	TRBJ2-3	TGCGCCAGCAGTGAGCGGACTCCACTCACAGATACGCAGTATTTT	CASSERTPLTDTQYF
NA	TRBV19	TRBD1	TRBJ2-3	TGTGCCAGTAGTCTTATGGGACAGGGTACAGATACGCAGTATTTT	CASSLMGQGTDTQYF
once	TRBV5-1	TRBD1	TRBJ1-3	TGCGCCAGCAGCTGGGAGGGACAGGGGACTGGAAACACCATATATTTT	CASSWEGQGTGNTIYF
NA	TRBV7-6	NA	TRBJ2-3	TGTGCCAGCAGCTTAGCGGTGACTAGGAGCACAGATACGCAGTATTTT	CASSLAVTRSTDTQYF
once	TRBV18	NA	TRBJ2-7	TGTGCCAGCTCACCAAGGCAGGGCGACGAGCAGTACTTC	CASSPRQGDEQYF
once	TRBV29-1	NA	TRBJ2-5	TGCAGCGCCGAAGGACTTCAAGAGACCCAGTACTTC	CSAEGLQETQYF
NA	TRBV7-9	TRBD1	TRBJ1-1	TGTGCCAGCAGTTTCTCCACGGGACAGCTAAACACTGAAGCTTTCTTT	CASSFSTGQLNTEAFF
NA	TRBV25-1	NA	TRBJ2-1	TGTGCCAGCAGACGCCAGGCGGGCGAGCAGTTCTTC	CASRRQAGEQFF
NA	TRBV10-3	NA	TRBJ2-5	TGTGCCATCAGTGAGTCGAGGGTTAGCCCGGGACAAGAGACCCAGTACTTC	CAISESRVSPGQETQYF
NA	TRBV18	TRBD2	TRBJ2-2	TGTGCCAGCTCACGTCCGGGACTAGAGACCGGGGAGCTGTTTTTT	CASSRPGLETGELFF
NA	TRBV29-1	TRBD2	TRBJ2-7	TGCAGCGTTGAATGGACTAGCGGGAGCTACGAGCAGTACTTC	CSVEWTSGSYEQYF